Below, one TCR beta chain is given with its context. The entry originates in a study of cytomegalovirus exposure and HLA in healthy donors. This CDR3 spans 16 amino acids. With 7 bases clipped from V and 4 bases from J, the junction kept 13 bases outside the gene matches. CDR1 SQVTM and CDR2 ANQGSEA come from the germline V gene. PCR amplification relied on 60 Vbeta primers (plus 13 Jbeta primers). Repertoires were generated with immunoSEQ multiplex PCR, while TCRdb's copy carries only in-frame clones and drops some. The sample yields over 120,000 clones, roughly 78% seen once. Material for sequencing was PBMCs. V and J are TRBV29-1 and TRBJ2-1, with TRBD2 matching over 10 bases. This TCR came from a female donor in good health and CMV-seronegative. The CDR3 DNA is TGCAGCGCCCGTGGGCAGGGACTAGCGAAGTACAATGAGCAGTTCTTC. Translating it yields CSARGQGLAKYNEQFF.